This T cell receptor (beta chain) appears in the sequencing data of a study of blood T cell repertoires in COVID-19. Here immunoSEQ multiplex PCR was the method, and the copy in TCRdb shows in-frame clones only, minus some. The sample records under 300,000 clones, around 87% being singletons. Trimming at V came to 1 base and at J to 4 bases, leaving 6 bases not matched to a gene. The CDR3 contains 15 residues. Germline V gene sequence: CDR1 LGHNA, CDR2 YSLEER. This TCR came from a woman aged 45-60 years who had recovered from COVID-19. The rearrangement uses TRBV4-3 and TRBJ1-1; TRBD1 matches 7 bases. Sequencing was done on a sample of PBMCs or T cells enriched from blood (not recorded which). In DNA, the CDR3 is TGCGCCAGCAGCCAAGGAGCTTCAGGGGGCACTGAAGCTTTCTTT. Residues: CASSQGASGGTEAFF.